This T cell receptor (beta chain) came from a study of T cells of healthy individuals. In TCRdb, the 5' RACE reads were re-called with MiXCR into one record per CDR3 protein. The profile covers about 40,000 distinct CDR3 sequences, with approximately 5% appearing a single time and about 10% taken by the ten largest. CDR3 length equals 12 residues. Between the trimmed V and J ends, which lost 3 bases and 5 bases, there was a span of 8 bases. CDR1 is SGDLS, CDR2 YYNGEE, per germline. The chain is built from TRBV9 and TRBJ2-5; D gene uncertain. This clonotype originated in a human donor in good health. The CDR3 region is CASSADGETQYF. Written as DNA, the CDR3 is TGTGCCAGCAGCGCGGATGGGGAGACCCAGTACTTC.